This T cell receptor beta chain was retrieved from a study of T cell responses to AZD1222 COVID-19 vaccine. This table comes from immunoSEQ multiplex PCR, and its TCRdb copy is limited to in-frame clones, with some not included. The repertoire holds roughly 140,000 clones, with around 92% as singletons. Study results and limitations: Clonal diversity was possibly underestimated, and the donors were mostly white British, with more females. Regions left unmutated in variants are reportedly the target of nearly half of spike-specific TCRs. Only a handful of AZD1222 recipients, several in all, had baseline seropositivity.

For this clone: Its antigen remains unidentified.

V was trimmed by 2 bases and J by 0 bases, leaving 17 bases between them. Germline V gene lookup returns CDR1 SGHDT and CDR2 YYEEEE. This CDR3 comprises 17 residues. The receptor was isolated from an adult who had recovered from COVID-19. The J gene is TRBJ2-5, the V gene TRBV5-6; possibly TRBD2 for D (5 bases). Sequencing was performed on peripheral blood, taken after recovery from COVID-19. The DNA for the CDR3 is TGTGCCAGCAGCTTCCAGCGGTCGAGAAGAGACCAAGAGACCCAGTACTTC. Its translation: CASSFQRSRRDQETQYF.